The present T cell receptor beta chain was sequenced within a study of blood T cell repertoires in COVID-19. Germline lookup yields CDR1 SGDLS and CDR2 YYNGEE. The ends were cut back, 1 base at V and 5 bases at J, with 10 bases in the middle. The CDR3 has 14 residues. Clones were read by immunoSEQ multiplex PCR, and TCRdb kept only the in-frame ones, dropping some. The data contain under 80,000 clones, approximately 90% of them singletons. V and J are TRBV9 and TRBJ2-1; tentative D call: TRBD2 (6 bases). The sequence was collected from a woman of 80 years or more with active COVID-19. The sample was peripheral blood. The CDR3 reads CASSVLSGDNEQFF. The DNA of the CDR3 is TGTGCCAGCAGCGTACTATCGGGGGACAATGAGCAGTTCTTC.